This is a list of T cell receptor beta chains from one sample in a study of T cell responses to AZD1222 COVID-19 vaccine. Assay used: immunoSEQ multiplex PCR; TCRdb lists only in-frame clones, some missing. There are some 150,000 clones in the sample; 70% to 90% occur only once, and around 2.1% lies in the top ten. Source: peripheral blood, taken on day 0 of AZD1222 vaccination. The receptors were gathered from an adult in good health. The CDR3 runs from the conserved cysteine through the conserved F or W. A D gene is named only where the DNA matches it firmly. Clone size, where shown, is once, few, many, or a class for clones that have expanded.

j_call v_call clone_size d_call cdr3_nt cdr3_aa
TRBJ2-7 TRBV12-3/TRBV12-4 once - TGTGCCAGCAGTTTAGATAATATGGGCGAGCAGTACTTC CASSLDNMGEQYF
TRBJ1-2 TRBV5-8 - - TGTGCCAGCAGCAGGGGATACAACTATGGCTACACCTTC CASSRGYNYGYTF
TRBJ2-3 TRBV11-1 - - TGTGCCAGCAGCTTTGCGGCAGATACGCAGTATTTT CASSFAADTQYF
TRBJ2-2 TRBV15 - TRBD2 TGTGCCGCGAGACTAGCGGGAGGTACCGGGGAGCTGTTTTTT CAARLAGGTGELFF
TRBJ2-1 TRBV6-4 - - TGTGCCAGCAGTGTCTACCTGGGGAATGAGCAGTTCTTC CASSVYLGNEQFF
TRBJ2-2 TRBV5-5 once TRBD2 TGTGCCAGTAGCGGGAGGGGCACCGGGGAGCTGTTTTTT CASSGRGTGELFF
TRBJ1-6 TRBV12-3/TRBV12-4 - - TGTGCCAGCAGTAGGACGGCTAATTCACCCCTCCACTTT CASSRTANSPLHF
TRBJ2-7 TRBV6-5 - TRBD2 TGTGCCAGCAGGCAGGGGAGCGGGGGGCAGTACTTC CASRQGSGGQYF
TRBJ1-2 TRBV5-5 - - TGTGCCAGCAGCTTCAATTATGGCTACACCTTC CASSFNYGYTF
TRBJ1-1 TRBV7-2 - - TGTGCCAGCAGCCATCCCAACAGCGGGGAGAAATTGAACACTGAAGCTTTCTTT CASSHPNSGEKLNTEAFF
TRBJ2-3 TRBV5-1 - - TGCGCCAGCAGCTTGGTAGCGGGCACAGATACGCAGTATTTT CASSLVAGTDTQYF
TRBJ2-7 TRBV6-2/TRBV6-3 - TRBD2 TGTGCCAGCAGTTATAGGAGCGGGAGGGCCCACGAGCAGTACTTC CASSYRSGRAHEQYF
TRBJ1-5 TRBV19 - TRBD1 TGTGCCAGTAGTTTGACAGGGGGTGGTCAGCCCCAGCATTTT CASSLTGGGQPQHF
TRBJ1-5 TRBV7-2 - - TGTGCCAGCAGACCAGGGTATAGCAATCAGCCCCAGCATTTT CASRPGYSNQPQHF
TRBJ2-7 TRBV5-6 - - TGTGCCAGCAGCCTAACCGGGACGTATCAATACGAGCAGTACTTC CASSLTGTYQYEQYF
TRBJ2-3 TRBV18 once - TGTGCCAGCTCACCGGGAACAGATACGCAGTATTTT CASSPGTDTQYF
TRBJ1-4 TRBV4-2 - - TGTGCCAGCAGCCCCCAAGGAGCTGCAACTAATGAAAAACTGTTTTTT CASSPQGAATNEKLFF
TRBJ2-1 TRBV9 - TRBD2 TGTGCCAGCAGCGTAGGGGCGGGAGTATCCAATGAGCAGTTCTTC CASSVGAGVSNEQFF
TRBJ2-3 TRBV4-3 - TRBD2 TGCGCCAGCAGCCAAGAAGGACTAGCGGGAGCAGATACGCAGTATTTT CASSQEGLAGADTQYF
TRBJ2-7 TRBV6-5 - - TGTGCCAGCTGGGGACTTGCCTACGAGCAGTACTTC CASWGLAYEQYF
TRBJ1-4 TRBV5-6 - TRBD1 TGTGCCAGCAGCTTGGGCCCCCCGACAGGGAATGAAAAACTGTTTTTT CASSLGPPTGNEKLFF
TRBJ1-6 TRBV30 - - TGTGCCTACGCAGTGGATAATTCACCCCTCCACTTT CAYAVDNSPLHF
TRBJ1-1 TRBV6-2/TRBV6-3 - - TGTGCCAGCAGCAAGGGTATCTCGGCATCCCTTGTCCCCTGGGCTTTCTTT CASSKGISASLVPWAFF
TRBJ2-1 TRBV11-3 - TRBD1 TGTGCCAGCAGCTTAGATACGGGGGGACAGGGGGCTTACAATGAGCAGTTCTTC CASSLDTGGQGAYNEQFF
TRBJ2-1 TRBV28 - TRBD2 TGTGCCAGCTTCCCTAGCGGGAGAAAAGATGAGCAGTTCTTC CASFPSGRKDEQFF
TRBJ1-4 TRBV7-9 - - TGTGCCAGCAGCTCCCCGAGTGGGGGGAATGAAAAACTGTTTTTT CASSSPSGGNEKLFF
TRBJ2-7 TRBV5-1 - TRBD2 TGCGCCAGCAGATCGACTAGCGCCTACGAGCAGTACTTC CASRSTSAYEQYF
TRBJ2-7 TRBV27 - - TGTGCCAGCAGTTTACGGGGCTACGAGCAGTACTTC CASSLRGYEQYF
TRBJ2-5 TRBV7-2 - - TGTGCCAGCAGCTTAAGGCTAGCGCAAGAGACCCAGTACTTC CASSLRLAQETQYF
TRBJ1-1 TRBV10-2 - - TGCGCCAGCAGTGACCCGATTGAGACTGAAGCTTTCTTT CASSDPIETEAFF
TRBJ2-7 TRBV7-2 - TRBD1 TGTGCCACCGGACAGGGGCGATACGAGCAGTACTTC CATGQGRYEQYF
TRBJ1-2 TRBV27 - TRBD1 TGTGCCAGCAGCCGGGACAGTTCATTTGTTTATGGCTACACCTTC CASSRDSSFVYGYTF
TRBJ2-7 TRBV10-3 - - TGTGCCATCTCGGAGACCCCCTACGAGCAGTACTTC CAISETPYEQYF
TRBJ2-5 TRBV7-9 - - TGTGCCACCACAGGGTTGGATGGGGAGACCCAGTACTTC CATTGLDGETQYF
TRBJ2-5 TRBV27 - - TGTGCCAGTTGCAGGGCCCCACGGGAGACCCAGTACTTC CASCRAPRETQYF
TRBJ2-5 TRBV5-1 - TRBD2 TGCGCCAGCAGCCCAGAACTTAGCGGGAGAAGGGAGACCCAGTACTTC CASSPELSGRRETQYF
TRBJ2-7 TRBV6-5 - - TGTGCCAGCAGACTAAACAGAGCCTACGAGCAGTACTTC CASRLNRAYEQYF
TRBJ2-3 TRBV5-1 - - TGCGCCAGCAGCTATATTAGCGGAAACACAGATACGCAGTATTTT CASSYISGNTDTQYF
TRBJ2-1 TRBV7-2 - - TGTGCCAGCAGCTTAACGGGATCGTATGAGCAGTTCTTC CASSLTGSYEQFF
TRBJ1-5 TRBV9 - TRBD1 TGTGCCAGCAGCCTCGGACAGGGAAGTCAGCCCCAGCATTTT CASSLGQGSQPQHF
TRBJ2-1 TRBV27 - - TGTGCCAGCAGTACCGGCCCGGATGAGCAGTTCTTC CASSTGPDEQFF
TRBJ1-2 TRBV19 - TRBD1 TGTGCCAGTAGTACGGACAGGGGTGGCTACACCTTC CASSTDRGGYTF
TRBJ1-1 TRBV5-6 - - TGTGCCAGCAGCCTCGGCAGATTTGAAGCTTTCTTT CASSLGRFEAFF
TRBJ1-2 TRBV4-1 - - TGCGCCAGCAGCCAAGATAGGGGGGGGGCCTCGGGCTACACCTTC CASSQDRGGASGYTF
TRBJ1-5 TRBV24-1 many TRBD1 TGTGCCACCCCCTCGGGGACAGGGATTTGCGATCAGCCCCAGCATTTT CATPSGTGICDQPQHF
TRBJ1-2 TRBV3-1/TRBV3-2 - TRBD1 TGTGCCAGCAGCCTCAGGGGGACAGGGGCAGGCTTAGGATATGGCTACACCTTC CASSLRGTGAGLGYGYTF
TRBJ2-3 TRBV29-1 - TRBD2 TGCAGCGTTGGCCCCGAGGTGGGGGGGGATACGCAGTATTTT CSVGPEVGGDTQYF
TRBJ2-2 TRBV19 - TRBD1 TGTGCCAGTAGTAAGGAGACAGGGGGGTTCGGGGAGCTGTTTTTT CASSKETGGFGELFF
TRBJ2-7 TRBV7-2 few - TGTGCCAGCAGCTTAGAAGCGACGGGCTACGAGCAGTACTTC CASSLEATGYEQYF
TRBJ2-5 TRBV27 - - TGTGCCAGCAGTCCGGGGTCCGAGACCCAGTACTTC CASSPGSETQYF
TRBJ2-1 TRBV4-3 - TRBD2 TGCGCCAGCAGCCCGGGACTAGCGGGATCCTACAATGAGCAGTTCTTC CASSPGLAGSYNEQFF